Shown below are 15 T cell receptor beta chains from a single sample sequenced in a study of identical twins. TCRdb itself ran the 5' RACE reads through MiXCR, one entry per CDR3 protein. The repertoire holds around 680,000 distinct CDR3 sequences, around 8.6% seen once, with roughly 0.97% in the top ten. The same sample was also used in a study of yellow fever vaccine responses in identical twins.

Input material: PBMCs. These receptors originate from a woman aged 18-30 years in good health.

The chain couples TRBV3-1 to TRBJ1-2; no reliable D call. The CDR3 extends over 14 amino acids. CDR1 is LGHDT, CDR2 YNNKEL, per germline (reference sequence). Trimming shortened V by 1 base and J by 3 bases, and 9 bases separated the two germline ends. The CDR3 DNA is TGTGCCAGCAGCCAAGCCTTCTTGGACTATGGCTACACCTTC. It is translated as CASSQAFLDYGYTF.

This clonotype was seen at least ten times. The chain is built from TRBV12-3 or TRBV12-4 and TRBJ2-2; D not certain. Trimming took off 6 bases at V and 0 bases at J, with 5 bases between the two ends. The CDR3 sequence is 13 residues long. This CDR3 reads CASRQSNTGELFF. CDR3 in DNA: TGTGCCAGCAGGCAGTCGAACACCGGGGAGCTGTTTTTT.

The chain recombines TRBV27 with TRBJ2-7; the match to TRBD2 covers 8 bases. This CDR3 contains 14 residues. V dropped 6 bases and J dropped 4; count of bases not matched to a gene: 8. Per the germline V gene, CDR1 is MNHEY and CDR2 is SMNVEV (reference sequence). The CDR3 loop is CASSRGGRGYEQYF. In nucleotides, the CDR3 is TGTGCCAGCAGCCGGGGGGGAAGGGGATACGAGCAGTACTTC.

The chain uses TRBV7-8 and TRBJ2-5, with D perhaps matching TRBD1 (6 bases). The CDR3 totals 14 residues. The V and J ends lost 5 bases and 5 bases respectively, with 15 bases between them. Germline V gene sequence: CDR1 SGHVS, CDR2 FQNEAQ. Written as DNA, the CDR3 is TGTGCCAGCAGCCCCACAGGGATGGTCGAGACCCAGTACTTC. Amino acids: CASSPTGMVETQYF.

This chain links TRBV7-2 with TRBJ2-1, with 11 bases fitting TRBD2. The CDR3 is 17 residues long. V gave up 1 base and J gave up 8 bases; unmatched junction bases: 10. Germline assignment: CDR1 SGHTA and CDR2 FQGNSA. CDR3 in amino acids: CASSLVSGTSGSYEQFF. CDR3 nucleotide sequence: TGTGCCAGCAGCTTAGTGTCGGGGACTAGCGGTTCCTATGAGCAGTTCTTC.

V and J are TRBV24-1 and TRBJ1-1; D remains unclear. Trimming left V 6 bases short and J 4 bases short, with 14 bases between. Per the germline V gene, CDR1 is KGHDR and CDR2 is SFDVKD. This CDR3 spans 14 amino acids. CDR3 region: CATSSTRGSTEAFF. For the CDR3, the DNA is TGTGCCACCAGTTCAACTCGGGGTAGCACTGAAGCTTTCTTT.

The chain joins TRBV3-1 to TRBJ2-1; D might be TRBD1 (6 bases). The length of the CDR3 is 14 residues. Trimming cost V 6 bases and J 7 bases, with 16 bases left between them. CDR1 LGHDT and CDR2 YNNKEL come from the germline V gene (reference sequence). The CDR3 sequence: CASRRTAAANEQFF. In DNA form, the CDR3 reads TGTGCCAGCAGGCGGACAGCCGCGGCGAATGAGCAGTTCTTC.

This clonotype was detected a few times. J is TRBJ2-7 and V is TRBV13, with 7 bases fitting TRBD1. Germline V CDR1 and CDR2: PRHDT, FYEKMQ (reference sequence). Trimming cost V 4 bases and J 3 bases; bases outside gene matches: 3. This CDR3 comprises 13 residues. CDR3: CASSSWDSYEQYF. CDR3 nucleotide sequence: TGTGCCAGCAGCTCTTGGGACAGCTACGAGCAGTACTTC.

The chain employs TRBV2 and TRBJ2-7, with 12 bases that match TRBD2. After removal of 10 bases from V and 2 bases from J, the junction contained 12 bases not matched to a gene. Germline V gene sequence: CDR1 SNHLY, CDR2 FYNNEI. This CDR3 comprises 16 residues. CDR3 sequence (DNA): TGTGCCACCCGACTAGCGGGGGCCCCCTCCACCTACGAGCAGTACTTC. Amino acids: CATRLAGAPSTYEQYF.

The chain links TRBV6-5 to TRBJ2-2; no clear D. Germline-derived CDR1 and CDR2 are MNHEY and SVGAGI. Deletions cut 2 bases from V and 6 bases from J, with 7 bases between. The CDR3 has 13 residues. The CDR3 nucleotides are TGTGCCAGCAGTTACATAGCCCCCGGGGAGCTGTTTTTT. Its protein product is CASSYIAPGELFF.

In its sample, this clonotype was seen a few times. This chain uses TRBV7-8 with TRBJ2-5; 11 nucleotides match TRBD1. The junction had 7 bases not matched to a gene; V was cut back by 5 bases and J by 5 bases. This CDR3 is built from 15 residues. Germline V lookup: CDR1 SGHVS, CDR2 FQNEAQ. The CDR3 reads CASSEGQGAGETQYF. The DNA of the CDR3 is TGTGCCAGCAGCGAAGGACAGGGGGCGGGGGAGACCCAGTACTTC.

This clonotype was picked up a small number of times. The chain couples TRBV7-2 to TRBJ2-2; a possible D gene is TRBD1 (5 bases). V was clipped by 4 bases and J by 3 bases, with 9 bases between them. The CDR3 extends over 14 amino acids. The V gene's germline CDR1 is SGHTA and CDR2 FQGNSA. The CDR3 nucleotides read TGTGCCAGCAGCTACCAGGGATACACCGGGGAGCTGTTTTTT. This sequence encodes CASSYQGYTGELFF.

V gene TRBV20-1 combines with J gene TRBJ2-3, with 13 bases aligning to TRBD2. Germline CDR1 and CDR2: DFQATT and SNEGSKA (reference sequence). Trimming at V came to 5 bases and at J to 6 bases, leaving 5 bases not matched to a gene. This CDR3 region has 14 residues. CDR3 region: CSAGLAGAPDTQYF. The CDR3 nucleotides read TGCAGTGCTGGACTAGCGGGGGCCCCTGATACGCAGTATTTT.

V gene TRBV19 combines with J gene TRBJ2-7, with TRBD2 identical over 14 bases. CDR3 length: 18 residues. Germline V gives CDR1 LNHDA, CDR2 SQIVND (reference sequence). Trimming cost V 7 bases and J 5 bases; bases outside gene matches: 16. The CDR3 protein is CASKPGTSGSRGYHEQYF. In nucleotides, the CDR3 is TGTGCCAGTAAACCCGGGACTAGCGGGAGCCGCGGGTATCACGAGCAGTACTTC.

This clonotype appeared a few times. V and J are TRBV28 and TRBJ2-3, with D uncertain. There are 14 residues in the CDR3. CDR1 and CDR2 from the germline V gene are MDHEN and SYDVKM. V lost 7 bases to trimming and J lost 2 bases, with 13 bases between them. In DNA, the CDR3 is TGTGCCAGCAACGAACACGGATCCACAGATACGCAGTATTTT. Translation gives CASNEHGSTDTQYF.